This T cell receptor (beta chain) was profiled in a study of blood T cell repertoires in COVID-19 (dated by TCRdb to 2020 to 2021). The study in broad terms: Collaborator samples came from the United States, Italy and Spain and covered acute and convalescent phases of COVID-19. The dataset comprised deeply sampled blood TCRbeta repertoires from subjects exposed to, actively infected with, or recovered from COVID-19. Where available, HLA class I and class II types were taken from metadata supplied by the sample provider and were not determined by assay-based typing. A freely available public database, intended as a resource for researchers studying the immune response to SARS-CoV-2, is where the repertoires were released. The material from the prospective study consisted of cDNA or gDNA derived from T cells, B-cell-depleted T cells, or PBMCs. Samples were obtained from the ongoing ImmuneRACE study (first 160 participants) and from 1,254 subjects provided by 6 global collaborators. A de-identified subject ID, COVID-19 status, age in years and sex were almost always included in the sample metadata. Paper-wide results and their limitations: The quantity of clinical and demographic metadata differed by source and by participant and was supplied without curation.

V gives up 5 bases and J gives up 2 bases, and the segment between their germline ends measures 19 bases. From its cysteine to its phenylalanine, the CDR3 spans 17 amino acids. Just CDR3 DNA is preserved here, 51 bases in frame from base 1. CDR1 and CDR2 are drawn from the germline V gene (reference sequence): MNHNY, SVGAGI. For this clone: The specificity of this receptor is unknown. No per-base quality is available; no much larger clone lies one base away.

The immunoSEQ Assay, a bias-controlled multiplex PCR, was used to amplify TCRbeta CDR3 regions from genomic DNA. From the authors' description of their analysis: The number of nucleated cells in each sample was estimated from the amplification of reference gene primers within the assay. To quantify the absolute abundance of each unique TCRbeta CDR3 rearrangement, sequence reads were collapsed and filtered. For each sample, productive Simpson clonality was calculated as the square root of Simpson's diversity index over productive rearrangements. TCRdb took over this immuneACCESS table, retaining in-frame rearrangements with V and J assigned. Such tables are incomplete; in checked studies, under half of the missing clones stem from an unresolved V gene, and the remainder is unexplained. V and J calls and clone size follow that table, whereas D and trimming were derived from the DNA. The sample data list fewer than 85,000 clones, and roughly 80% of these were observed just once. The biggest ten clones account for approximately 5% of the sample.

Collaborating institutions collected whole blood in K2EDTA tubes following their own protocols. Collaborator samples were shipped for TCRbeta analysis as frozen whole blood, isolated PBMCs, or DNA extracted from either sample type. This chain joins TRBV6-6 to TRBJ2-1, with the identity of the D gene unclear. The sequenced material came from peripheral blood. This sequence originates from an elderly woman with active or convalescent COVID-19. This receptor carries the CDR3 CASSPNFWAIPYNEQFF. The DNA is as follows: TGTGCCAGCAGTCCTAATTTTTGGGCGATCCCCTACAATGAGCAGTTCTTC.